This paragraph reports one T cell receptor beta chain. Its antigen is not known. Method: immunoSEQ multiplex PCR; TCRdb's copy keeps in-frame clones and lacks some. The sample lists about 2.3 million clones; 92% were seen once. These data come from a study of shared clonotypes between healthy human individuals. Overall study findings and caveats: Sharing across four donors was highest in naive CD4 (roughly 5%) and lowest in memory CD8 (approximately 0.4%).

The CDR3 length is 16 residues. V lost 6 bases and J lost 0, with 15 bases in between. The germline V gene encodes CDR1 MDHEN and CDR2 SYDVKM. The chain is built from TRBV28 and TRBJ1-3, with D maybe TRBD1 (6 bases). The specimen was naive CD4+ T cells from PBMCs. As for subset: CD45RA+ positively selected. The TCR sequence derives from a man aged 18 to 29 in good health. Some clones in this sample may be carry-over from other donors' samples. The DNA of the CDR3 is TGTGCCAGCAGGCTCCCCGGACAGAGCTCTGGAAACACCATATATTTT. This gives the protein CASRLPGQSSGNTIYF.